The rows below give T cell receptor beta chains drawn from one sample of a study of T cells in Graves' hyperthyroidism and ophthalmopathy. TCRdb used MiXCR to reprocess the multiplex PCR reads, holding one entry per CDR3 protein. The sample lists 500,000 to 650,000 distinct CDR3 sequences, 40% to 50% occurring once. The sample was peripheral blood or thyroid tissue (not recorded which). These receptors all come from an adult woman with Graves' disease, either hyperthyroidism or ophthalmopathy (not recorded which). Each CDR3 is given with its conserved first and last residue. Each record gives: J gene, clone size, D gene, V gene, CDR3 protein, CDR3 DNA. D genes are given only for firm matches. Clone size, where shown, is once, few, many, or a class for clones that have expanded.

j_call: TRBJ2-5
clone_size: -
d_call: TRBD1
v_call: TRBV24-1
cdr3_aa: CATSDPTGYETQYF
cdr3_nt: TGTGCCACCAGTGACCCGACAGGGTACGAGACCCAGTACTTC

j_call: TRBJ2-7
clone_size: many
d_call: TRBD2
v_call: TRBV20-1
cdr3_aa: CSKGAGVYEQYF
cdr3_nt: TGCAGCAAAGGAGCGGGAGTCTACGAGCAGTACTTC

j_call: TRBJ2-7
clone_size: many
d_call: TRBD2
v_call: TRBV6-6
cdr3_aa: CASSSPLGTRHEQYF
cdr3_nt: TGTGCCAGCAGTTCCCCGCTCGGGACTAGACACGAGCAGTACTTC

j_call: TRBJ2-2
clone_size: many
d_call: TRBD1
v_call: TRBV12-3/TRBV12-4
cdr3_aa: CASSRGTGAPNTGELFF
cdr3_nt: TGTGCCAGCAGCCGTGGGACAGGGGCTCCCAACACCGGGGAGCTGTTTTTT

j_call: TRBJ1-2
clone_size: many
d_call: TRBD1
v_call: TRBV24-1
cdr3_aa: CATSADRGLGYTF
cdr3_nt: TGTGCCACCAGCGCGGACAGGGGACTTGGCTACACCTTC

j_call: TRBJ1-5
clone_size: many
d_call: -
v_call: TRBV28
cdr3_aa: CASSLVQGNQPQHF
cdr3_nt: TGTGCCAGCAGTTTGGTGCAGGGTAATCAGCCCCAGCATTTT

j_call: TRBJ1-6
clone_size: -
d_call: TRBD1
v_call: TRBV10-3
cdr3_aa: CATPTGANSPLHF
cdr3_nt: TGTGCCACCCCGACAGGGGCCAATTCACCCCTCCACTTT

j_call: TRBJ2-7
clone_size: few
d_call: -
v_call: TRBV7-9
cdr3_aa: CASSPGSGHLSSYEQYF
cdr3_nt: TGTGCCAGCAGCCCTGGCAGCGGACACCTGAGCTCCTACGAGCAGTACTTC

j_call: TRBJ1-5
clone_size: -
d_call: -
v_call: TRBV7-8
cdr3_aa: CASKDGWGNQPQHF
cdr3_nt: TGTGCCAGCAAGGACGGGTGGGGTAATCAGCCCCAGCATTTT

j_call: TRBJ1-5
clone_size: many
d_call: -
v_call: TRBV10-3
cdr3_aa: CAIRQYSNQPQHF
cdr3_nt: TGTGCCATCAGGCAGTATAGCAATCAGCCCCAGCATTTT

j_call: TRBJ1-1
clone_size: -
d_call: -
v_call: TRBV19
cdr3_aa: CASFGTLNTEAFF
cdr3_nt: TGTGCCAGTTTTGGGACGTTGAACACTGAAGCTTTCTTT

j_call: TRBJ2-2
clone_size: few
d_call: TRBD2
v_call: TRBV15
cdr3_aa: CATSPGLAGGPDTGELFF
cdr3_nt: TGTGCCACCAGCCCAGGGCTAGCGGGAGGGCCAGACACCGGGGAGCTGTTTTTT

j_call: TRBJ1-4
clone_size: -
d_call: TRBD1
v_call: TRBV29-1
cdr3_aa: CSVEGIVGTGAEKLFF
cdr3_nt: TGCAGCGTTGAGGGCATAGTGGGGACAGGGGCAGAAAAACTGTTTTTT

j_call: TRBJ2-5
clone_size: few
d_call: TRBD1
v_call: TRBV2
cdr3_aa: CASSLVLDRAETQYF
cdr3_nt: TGTGCCAGCAGCTTAGTATTGGACAGGGCGGAGACCCAGTACTTC

j_call: TRBJ1-4
clone_size: -
d_call: TRBD1
v_call: TRBV24-1
cdr3_aa: CATTRGLDEKLFF
cdr3_nt: TGTGCCACCACGAGGGGGCTTGACGAAAAACTGTTTTTT

j_call: TRBJ2-3
clone_size: -
d_call: -
v_call: TRBV9
cdr3_aa: CASSSGTPFPSDTQYF
cdr3_nt: TGTGCCAGCAGCTCCGGGACTCCCTTTCCGTCAGATACGCAGTATTTT

j_call: TRBJ2-2
clone_size: many
d_call: TRBD1
v_call: TRBV5-4
cdr3_aa: CASSTGTGDTGELFF
cdr3_nt: TGTGCCAGCAGCACCGGGACAGGGGACACCGGGGAGCTGTTTTTT

j_call: TRBJ1-2
clone_size: -
d_call: -
v_call: TRBV7-9
cdr3_aa: CASSLGRKKDYGYTF
cdr3_nt: TGTGCCAGCAGCTTAGGTAGAAAGAAGGACTATGGCTACACCTTC

j_call: TRBJ2-7
clone_size: -
d_call: -
v_call: TRBV2
cdr3_aa: CASSSPEFTGLEQYF
cdr3_nt: TGTGCCAGCAGTTCTCCAGAATTTACAGGGCTCGAGCAGTACTTC

j_call: TRBJ2-5
clone_size: many
d_call: -
v_call: TRBV7-8
cdr3_aa: CASRISRETQYF
cdr3_nt: TGTGCCAGCAGAATCAGCCGAGAGACCCAGTACTTC

j_call: TRBJ2-3
clone_size: -
d_call: -
v_call: TRBV4-2
cdr3_aa: CASSQDGLRTDTQYF
cdr3_nt: TGTGCCAGCAGCCAAGACGGGTTGCGCACAGATACGCAGTATTTT

j_call: TRBJ2-1
clone_size: -
d_call: TRBD2
v_call: TRBV24-1
cdr3_aa: CATNPTSGSEQFF
cdr3_nt: TGTGCCACCAACCCGACTAGCGGGAGTGAGCAGTTCTTC

j_call: TRBJ1-2
clone_size: -
d_call: -
v_call: TRBV5-1
cdr3_aa: CASNPGGTELSHGYTF
cdr3_nt: TGCGCCAGCAACCCCGGGGGGACGGAGCTGAGCCATGGCTACACCTTC